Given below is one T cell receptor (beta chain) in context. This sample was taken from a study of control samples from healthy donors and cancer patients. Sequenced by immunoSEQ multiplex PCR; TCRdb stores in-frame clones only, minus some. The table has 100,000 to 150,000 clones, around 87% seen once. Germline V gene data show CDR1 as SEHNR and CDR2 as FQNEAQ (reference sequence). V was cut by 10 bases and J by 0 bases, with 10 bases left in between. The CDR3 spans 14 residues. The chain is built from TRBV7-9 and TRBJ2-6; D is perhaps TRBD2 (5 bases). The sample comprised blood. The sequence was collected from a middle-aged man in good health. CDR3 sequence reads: CATSGSSGANVLTF. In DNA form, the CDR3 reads TGTGCCACCTCGGGAAGCTCTGGGGCCAACGTCCTGACTTTC.